These T cell receptor beta chains were read from a single sample in a study of early T cells in non-severe SARS-CoV-2 infection. Using its own MiXCR run on the 5' RACE reads, TCRdb lists one record per CDR3 protein. The sample carries 98,000 or so distinct CDR3 sequences, about an eighth recorded once. The sequences come from whole blood, collected at baseline. The source of these receptors is an adult who was a healthcare worker with PCR-confirmed SARS-CoV-2 infection or an uninfected control (not recorded which). Each CDR3 is given with its conserved first and last residue. D genes are given only for firm matches. Some rows have no size entry. The others give once, few or many, or a class for an expanded clone.

CDR3 DNA	CDR3 protein	V gene	J gene	clone size	D gene
TGCGCCAGCAGCACTAGCGGCACCGGGGAGCTGTTTTTT	CASSTSGTGELFF	TRBV5-1	TRBJ2-2	many	TRBD2
TGTGCCAGCAGCCGCGGACAGGCCGCAACTAATGAAAAACTGTTTTTT	CASSRGQAATNEKLFF	TRBV11-2	TRBJ1-4	NA	TRBD1
TGTGCCAGCAGTACCACCGGGACGGTCTATAATTCACCCCTCCACTTT	CASSTTGTVYNSPLHF	TRBV6-2/TRBV6-3	TRBJ1-6	NA	NA
TGTGCCAGCATCCGTAATGGCCAGGGGTGGGAGACCCAGTACTTC	CASIRNGQGWETQYF	TRBV7-8	TRBJ2-5	few	NA
TGTGCCAGCAGTGGCGGGCAGGGAAGGCAGCCCCAGCATTTT	CASSGGQGRQPQHF	TRBV6-1	TRBJ1-5	few	NA
TGTGCCAGCAGTTCCACAGGGGATCTGGGATACGAGCAGTGCTTC	CASSSTGDLGYEQCF	TRBV9	TRBJ2-7	few	TRBD1
TGTGCTAGCGGGTCGGTCGGGGCCAACGTCCTGACTTTC	CASGSVGANVLTF	TRBV7-7	TRBJ2-6	many	TRBD2
TGTGCCAGCAGTCGGAACAGAAACTATGGCTACACCTTC	CASSRNRNYGYTF	TRBV2	TRBJ1-2	many	NA
TGTGCCAGCAAGAACAGCCGAAACACTGAAGCTTTCTTT	CASKNSRNTEAFF	TRBV28	TRBJ1-1	many	NA
TGTGCCTGGACCTTGAGCGGGTCTAGCGGGAGGCGTGGCACCGGGGAGCTGTTTTTT	CAWTLSGSSGRRGTGELFF	TRBV30	TRBJ2-2	few	TRBD2
TGTGCCAGCAGCTTGGGGGGGCGAGTCCAGCAGTACTTC	CASSLGGRVQQYF	TRBV5-6	TRBJ2-7	many	NA
TGTGCCAGTAAACCCCCCCCCGGTGGCTACACCTTC	CASKPPPGGYTF	TRBV19	TRBJ1-2	many	NA
TGTGCCAGCAGCCCACAGACTAGCTGGAGAGAGACCCAGTACTTC	CASSPQTSWRETQYF	TRBV7-6	TRBJ2-5	NA	TRBD2
TGTGCCAGCAGTTATTCTTTACAGGGTGCCTTAGCCAAAAACATTCAGTACTTC	CASSYSLQGALAKNIQYF	TRBV6-6	TRBJ2-4	few	NA
TGTGCCATCAGTGAGTCTATAGGGGGTGAGCAGTACTTC	CAISESIGGEQYF	TRBV10-3	TRBJ2-7	NA	NA
TGTGCCAGCAGCCAGGGCAGGGTTGTTAATGAAAAACTGTTTTTT	CASSQGRVVNEKLFF	TRBV14	TRBJ1-4	NA	NA
TGTGCCAGCAGCTTCGGACTAGCCCCCTACGTCAATGAGCAGTTCTTC	CASSFGLAPYVNEQFF	TRBV7-9	TRBJ2-1	NA	TRBD2
TGTGCCAGCAGCCGGGGACAGGGAAAGGGAGACACCATATATTTT	CASSRGQGKGDTIYF	TRBV7-8	TRBJ1-3	many	TRBD1
TGTGCCAGCAGTTTAACAGGCGGGGAGCTGTTTTTT	CASSLTGGELFF	TRBV12-3/TRBV12-4	TRBJ2-2	NA	NA
TGCGCCAGCAGCGCCGGGACAGGGGGCAATCAGCCCCAGCATTTT	CASSAGTGGNQPQHF	TRBV5-1	TRBJ1-5	many	TRBD1
TGTGCCAGCACCTTGAAAGGGGTACTGTTTTTT	CASTLKGVLFF	TRBV25-1	TRBJ2-2	NA	NA
TGTGCCATCAGTGAGCTGGGGGGCTCAGATACGCAGTATTTT	CAISELGGSDTQYF	TRBV10-3	TRBJ2-3	NA	NA
TGTGCCATCAGCCTTTCGGGGACTCCCGAAGGCGAGCAGTACTTC	CAISLSGTPEGEQYF	TRBV10-3	TRBJ2-7	few	NA
TGCAGTGCTAGAGATATGGAGGCGTCCTACGAGCAGTACTTC	CSARDMEASYEQYF	TRBV20-1	TRBJ2-7	many	NA
TGTGCCAGCATGTCATTTGAATCGGTTGAGCAGTTCTTC	CASMSFESVEQFF	TRBV27	TRBJ2-1	few	NA
TGCAGTGCCCCCCAGGGGGGTAATAAATGGGATGGCTACACCTTC	CSAPQGGNKWDGYTF	TRBV20-1	TRBJ1-2	many	TRBD1
TGTGCCAGCAGTTACCAGGGAGAGCAGTACTTC	CASSYQGEQYF	TRBV6-5	TRBJ2-7	many	NA
TGTGCCAGCAGCTTTGCGGGACAGGGGGAAGGCTACACCTTC	CASSFAGQGEGYTF	TRBV9	TRBJ1-2	few	TRBD1
TGTGCCAGCAGTTACTTGACAGGGGTTAGGTCCGGGGAGCTGTTTTTT	CASSYLTGVRSGELFF	TRBV27	TRBJ2-2	NA	TRBD1
TGTGCCAGCAGCGCCTACCGGCAAGAGACCCAGTACTTC	CASSAYRQETQYF	TRBV7-6	TRBJ2-5	few	NA
TGTGCCATCACCGAAGGGGGCAACACCGGGGAGCTGTTTTTT	CAITEGGNTGELFF	TRBV10-3	TRBJ2-2	NA	TRBD1
TGCGCCAGCAGCTCCGGAGGGGCGGTTCTCAACACCGGGGAGCTGTTTTTT	CASSSGGAVLNTGELFF	TRBV5-1	TRBJ2-2	NA	NA
TGTGCCAGCAGCAAGGAAAGAAAGCAGTACTTC	CASSKERKQYF	TRBV21-1	TRBJ2-7	many	NA
TGTGCCAGCAGCCTACGCCAAGAGACCCAGTACTTC	CASSLRQETQYF	TRBV11-2	TRBJ2-5	many	NA
TGTGCCAGCAGGTATCTAGCGGCTATTTCCTACGAGCAGTACTTC	CASRYLAAISYEQYF	TRBV11-2	TRBJ2-7	NA	TRBD2
TGTGCCAGCAGCGCCTCAAGGGAGAGCACTGAAGCTTTCTTT	CASSASRESTEAFF	TRBV13	TRBJ1-1	many	NA
TGCAGCGTTGAAACAGGGATTGGCACAGATACGCAGTATTTT	CSVETGIGTDTQYF	TRBV29-1	TRBJ2-3	few	NA
TGTGCCAGCAGTACAGGGGTCGGGGAGCTGTTTTTT	CASSTGVGELFF	TRBV12-3/TRBV12-4	TRBJ2-2	NA	TRBD1
TGTGCCAGCAGCTCCGGGTATACAGATACGCAGTATTTT	CASSSGYTDTQYF	TRBV11-2	TRBJ2-3	few	NA
TGTGCCAGCAGTTTTACTAGCGGGGGGACCTCCTACGAGCAGTACTTC	CASSFTSGGTSYEQYF	TRBV27	TRBJ2-7	few	TRBD2
TGTGCCAGCAGGGTTTGGACTAGCGGGGACTCCGAGCAGTACTTC	CASRVWTSGDSEQYF	TRBV2	TRBJ2-7	NA	TRBD2
TGCGCCAGCAGCTTGGAGACAGGGAACTATGGCTACACCTTC	CASSLETGNYGYTF	TRBV5-1	TRBJ1-2	few	TRBD1
TGTGCCAGCAGCTTAGCTGGGGCCGGGGAGCAGTTCTTC	CASSLAGAGEQFF	TRBV7-9	TRBJ2-1	NA	NA
TGCGCCAGCAGCCGGGGAGGGCCCAGCTCCTACGAGCAGTACTTC	CASSRGGPSSYEQYF	TRBV5-1	TRBJ2-7	NA	TRBD2
TGTGCCAGCAGCTTGGGGGGCCAGGGTTACGAGACCCAGTACTTC	CASSLGGQGYETQYF	TRBV5-6	TRBJ2-5	few	NA
TGTGCCAGCAGTTTCACGGGACAGGTCTACCAGGGTGAGCAGTTCTTC	CASSFTGQVYQGEQFF	TRBV28	TRBJ2-1	many	TRBD1
TGCGCCAGCAGCTTGGCACAGCAAGAGACCCAGTACTTC	CASSLAQQETQYF	TRBV5-1	TRBJ2-5	NA	NA
TGCAGCGTCTTAAATCAGGGCGTTCGGGCTTTCTTT	CSVLNQGVRAFF	TRBV29-1	TRBJ1-1	few	NA
TGCAGTGCTACCAGGGGCTCCGCTAAGGACGACGAGCAGTACTTC	CSATRGSAKDDEQYF	TRBV20-1	TRBJ2-7	NA	NA
TGTGCCAGCAGCCAAGGTGGAGTTACTGAAGCTTTCTTT	CASSQGGVTEAFF	TRBV3-1	TRBJ1-1	few	NA
TGTGCCAGCAGCTCGTTCCCGGGGGGGTCCGAGCAGTACTTC	CASSSFPGGSEQYF	TRBV7-8	TRBJ2-7	many	TRBD2
TGTGCCAGCAGTGATTTGACTCCCACGAACACCGGGGAGCTGTTTTTT	CASSDLTPTNTGELFF	TRBV2	TRBJ2-2	NA	NA
TGTGCCAGCAGTGCACAGGGTCTTGGCTACACCTTC	CASSAQGLGYTF	TRBV28	TRBJ1-2	few	NA